Listed below are T cell receptor beta chains from one sample, sequenced in a study of blood T cells in healthy people across ages. From the 5' RACE reads, TCRdb called clonotypes with MiXCR, one entry per CDR3 protein. The table has 1.5 million to 1.8 million distinct CDR3 sequences, approximately 39% seen once. The source material was blood. All receptors come from a woman between 18 and 29 years old in good health. CDR3s include the opening cysteine and the closing phenylalanine or tryptophan. A D gene is named only where the DNA matches it firmly. Size values are once, few and many counts, or a class for expanded clones, and some rows have none.

j_call d_call v_call clone_size cdr3_aa cdr3_nt
TRBJ1-2 NA TRBV6-6 NA CASSYGGFGDYGYTF TGTGCCAGCAGTTATGGTGGCTTCGGCGACTATGGCTACACCTTC
TRBJ2-7 NA TRBV4-3 NA CASSQEASNNEQYF TGCGCCAGCAGCCAAGAAGCCAGCAACAATGAGCAGTACTTC
TRBJ2-1 TRBD1 TRBV2 once CASKQGDNEQFF TGTGCCAGCAAACAGGGGGACAATGAGCAGTTCTTC
TRBJ2-7 NA TRBV6-2/TRBV6-3 NA CASRRYTWGYEQYF TGTGCCAGCCGTCGGTACACGTGGGGGTACGAGCAGTACTTC
TRBJ2-2 TRBD2 TRBV6-2/TRBV6-3 many CASSPRDYNTGELFF TGTGCCAGCAGTCCCCGGGACTACAACACCGGGGAGCTGTTTTTT
TRBJ1-2 TRBD1 TRBV27 few CASGPLNRGFGYTF TGTGCCAGCGGCCCTCTAAACAGGGGCTTTGGCTACACCTTC
TRBJ2-1 NA TRBV29-1 NA CSARTQVSYNEQFF TGCAGCGCCAGAACACAGGTTTCCTACAATGAGCAGTTCTTC
TRBJ2-5 NA TRBV5-1 NA CASSADPLETQYF TGCGCCAGCAGCGCGGACCCCCTGGAGACCCAGTACTTC
TRBJ1-1 NA TRBV4-3 NA CASSQEGRWDTEAFF TGCGCCAGCAGCCAAGAAGGCAGGTGGGACACTGAAGCTTTCTTT
TRBJ2-7 TRBD1 TRBV5-1 NA CASTPGTGSHEQYF TGCGCCAGCACCCCCGGGACAGGGTCCCACGAGCAGTACTTC
TRBJ2-5 TRBD1 TRBV2 NA CASRTTGGLQYF TGTGCCAGCAGGACAACAGGGGGCCTCCAGTACTTC
TRBJ1-1 TRBD1 TRBV4-2 NA CASSSHRGGDTEAFF TGTGCCAGCAGCTCGCACAGGGGTGGGGACACTGAAGCTTTCTTT
TRBJ1-2 TRBD1 TRBV25-1 NA CASPSPGQNYGYTF TGTGCCAGCCCCTCGCCGGGACAGAACTATGGCTACACCTTC
TRBJ2-3 NA TRBV4-2 once CASSQERFKADTQYF TGTGCCAGCAGCCAAGAGCGCTTTAAGGCAGATACGCAGTATTTT
TRBJ2-7 NA TRBV6-2/TRBV6-3 NA CASRQGTEQYF TGTGCCAGCAGACAGGGAACCGAGCAGTACTTC